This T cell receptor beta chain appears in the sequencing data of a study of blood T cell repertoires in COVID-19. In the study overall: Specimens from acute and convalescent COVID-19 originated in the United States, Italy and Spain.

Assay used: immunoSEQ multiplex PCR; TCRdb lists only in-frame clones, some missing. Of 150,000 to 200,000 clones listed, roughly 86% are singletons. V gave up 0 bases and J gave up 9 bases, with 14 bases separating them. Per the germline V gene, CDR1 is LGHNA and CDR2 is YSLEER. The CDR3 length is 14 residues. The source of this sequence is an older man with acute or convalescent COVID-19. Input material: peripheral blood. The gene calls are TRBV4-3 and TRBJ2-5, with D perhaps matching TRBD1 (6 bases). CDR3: CASSQDTGLGAQYF. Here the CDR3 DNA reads TGCGCCAGCAGCCAAGACACAGGGCTGGGGGCCCAGTACTTC.